This T cell receptor (beta chain) was documented in a study of metastatic and nonmetastatic thyroid tumors. About the study: From malignant and benign thyroid patients, repertoires in blood and in tumor or nodule tissue were compared. Regarding the study as a whole: In both blood and tumor samples, TCR beta diversity was reported significantly higher for malignant than benign nodules.

Per the original data handling: Variation in CDR3 across clinicopathological groups served as the basis for constructing a distant-metastasis classifier in papillary thyroid cancer. MiXCR was used by TCRdb to re-call the PCR reads. The V and J calls shown here were made by TCRdb, not taken from the authors' results. The data contain a few thousand clones, about 32% of them singletons. Comment on this clone: Its antigen is unknown.

No patient received treatment before thyroid surgery. V was cut by 3 bases and J by 3 bases, with 15 bases left in between. Germline V CDR1 and CDR2: DFQATT, SNEGSKA (reference sequence). This CDR3 region has 15 residues. This TCR was recovered from a male donor with papillary thyroid cancer or a benign thyroid nodule (not recorded which). Some clones in this sample may be carry-over from other donors' samples. V usage is TRBV20-1 and J usage is TRBJ1-5, with no clear D. Sequenced material: adjacent normal tissue. The CDR3 reads CSARGVEGYNQPQHF. Here the CDR3 DNA reads TGCAGTGCTAGGGGCGTAGAGGGTTACAATCAGCCCCAGCATTTT.